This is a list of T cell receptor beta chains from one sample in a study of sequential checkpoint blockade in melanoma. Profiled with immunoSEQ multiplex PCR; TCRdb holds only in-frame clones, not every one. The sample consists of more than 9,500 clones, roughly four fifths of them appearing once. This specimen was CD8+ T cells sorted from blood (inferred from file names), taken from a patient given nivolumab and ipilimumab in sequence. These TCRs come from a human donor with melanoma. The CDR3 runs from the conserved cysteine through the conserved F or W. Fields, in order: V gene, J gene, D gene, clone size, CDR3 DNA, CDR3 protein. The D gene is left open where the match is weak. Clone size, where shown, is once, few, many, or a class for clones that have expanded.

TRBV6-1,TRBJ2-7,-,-,TGTGCCAGCAGGGCGGGGCAGTCCTACGAGCAGTACTTC,CASRAGQSYEQYF
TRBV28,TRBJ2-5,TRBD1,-,TGTGCCAGCAGTAACCCCGGGACAGGGGATAGTAAAGAGACCCAGTACTTC,CASSNPGTGDSKETQYF
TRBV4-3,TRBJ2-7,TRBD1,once,TGCGCCAGCAGCCAAGGGCAGGGGGCCTACGAGCAGTACTTC,CASSQGQGAYEQYF
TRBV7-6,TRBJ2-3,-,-,TGTGCCAGCAGCCCCCGGGGAGGAGCAGATACGCAGTATTTT,CASSPRGGADTQYF
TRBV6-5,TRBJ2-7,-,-,TGTGCCAGCAGTTACTCCGGTGTACTCGGTGAGCAGTACTTC,CASSYSGVLGEQYF
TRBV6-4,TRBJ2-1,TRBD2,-,TGTGCCAGCAGTACCGGGACTAGCGAGGACAATGAGCAGTTCTTC,CASSTGTSEDNEQFF
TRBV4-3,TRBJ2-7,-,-,TGCGCCAGCAGCCAAGATGGACATGGCTACGAGCAGTACTTC,CASSQDGHGYEQYF
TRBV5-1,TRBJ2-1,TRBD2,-,TGCGCCAGCAGCTTGGTACGGGGGGGATACAATGAGCAGTTCTTC,CASSLVRGGYNEQFF
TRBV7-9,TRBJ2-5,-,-,TGTGCCAGCAGCTTATTAGTAGTCCAAGAGACCCAGTACTTC,CASSLLVVQETQYF
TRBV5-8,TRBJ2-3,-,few,TGCGCCAGCAGCCAGGTACACACAGATACGCAGTATTTT,CASSQVHTDTQYF
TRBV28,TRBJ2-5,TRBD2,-,TGTGCCAGCAGTTCGACCCTAGCGGGGGGTCTTGGGACCCAGTACTTC,CASSSTLAGGLGTQYF
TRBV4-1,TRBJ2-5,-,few,TGCGCCAGCAGCGGAGGGGAGGAGACCCAGTACTTC,CASSGGEETQYF
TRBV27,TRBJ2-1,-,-,TGTGCCAGCAGTTTAATCCCGGGGGGCAGGAATGAGCAGTTCTTC,CASSLIPGGRNEQFF
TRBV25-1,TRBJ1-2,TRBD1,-,TGTGCCAGCGTAGGACAGGGCTATGGCTACACCTTC,CASVGQGYGYTF
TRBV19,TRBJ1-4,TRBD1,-,TGTGCCAGTAGTCTTTGGACAGGAGGAAGAGAAAAACTGTTTTTT,CASSLWTGGREKLFF
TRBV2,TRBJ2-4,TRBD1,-,TGTGCCAGCAGTGAGAGGTGGCAGGGGGTGAACATTCAGTACTTC,CASSERWQGVNIQYF
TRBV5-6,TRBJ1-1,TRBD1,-,TGTGCCAGCAGCTTGGGACAGGGGACCACTGAAGCTTTCTTT,CASSLGQGTTEAFF
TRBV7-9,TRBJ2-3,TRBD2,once,TGTGCCAGCAGCCCGGGACTCGGGGGGGCGAAAGTCAACACAGATACGCAGTATTTT,CASSPGLGGAKVNTDTQYF
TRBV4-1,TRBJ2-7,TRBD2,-,TGCGCCAGCAGCCAAGAGGGGGGGGTCGGGTACGAGCAGTACTTC,CASSQEGGVGYEQYF
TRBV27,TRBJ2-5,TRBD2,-,TGTGCCAGCAGACCCTCCGGGACTAGCGGGGGTCTCCAGGAGACCCAGTACTTC,CASRPSGTSGGLQETQYF
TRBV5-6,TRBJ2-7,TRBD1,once,TGTGCCAGCAGCTTTGGGACAGGGTCCTTCGAGCAGTACTTC,CASSFGTGSFEQYF
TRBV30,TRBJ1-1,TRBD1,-,TGTGCCTGGAGTGTAGTACCAGGGGGCACTGAAGCTTTCTTT,CAWSVVPGGTEAFF
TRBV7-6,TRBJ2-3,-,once,TGTGCCAGCAGCTTAGGTGGGGGCCACGATACGCAGTATTTT,CASSLGGGHDTQYF
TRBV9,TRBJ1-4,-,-,TGTGCCAGCAGCGTAGAGGGGCTAGCTAATGAAAAACTGTTTTTT,CASSVEGLANEKLFF
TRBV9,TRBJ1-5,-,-,TGTGCCAGCAGCGCAGGACTTTCCGGAGCCAATCAGCCCCAGCATTTT,CASSAGLSGANQPQHF
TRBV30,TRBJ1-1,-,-,TGTGCCTGGAGTCGTAACACTGAAGCTTTCTTT,CAWSRNTEAFF
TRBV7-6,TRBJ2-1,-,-,TGTGCCAGCAGCTTGGGTTCGCGCTACCGGGGGGCGAACAATGAGCAGTTCTTC,CASSLGSRYRGANNEQFF
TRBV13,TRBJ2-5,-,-,TGTGCCAGCAGCTTGATTAGCGAAGAGACCCAGTACTTC,CASSLISEETQYF
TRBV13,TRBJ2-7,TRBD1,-,TGTGCCAGCAGCTCAGAAGGGACAGGGCCCTACGAGCAGTACTTC,CASSSEGTGPYEQYF
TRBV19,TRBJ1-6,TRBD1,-,TGTGCCAGTAGTGGAGGGGGCGGCTCAGGTTTTACCCTCCACTTT,CASSGGGGSGFTLHF
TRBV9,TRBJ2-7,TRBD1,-,TGTGCCAGCAGCCCCAGCCGGGACAGCCACGAGCAGTACTTC,CASSPSRDSHEQYF
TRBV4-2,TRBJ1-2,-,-,TGTGCCAGCAGCCAAGATCTTCTGGGGGCTGGTCGCTATGGCTACACCTTC,CASSQDLLGAGRYGYTF
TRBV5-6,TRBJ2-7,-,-,TGTGCCAGCAGCTTGGGTGCATTGTTGAGCTCCTACGAGCAGTACTTC,CASSLGALLSSYEQYF
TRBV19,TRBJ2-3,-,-,TGTGCCAGTAGTCTTGGGCATACGCAGTATTTT,CASSLGHTQYF
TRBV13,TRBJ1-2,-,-,TGTGCCAGCAGCTTGGGACTGCAGCACTATGGCTACACCTTC,CASSLGLQHYGYTF
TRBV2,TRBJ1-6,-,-,TGTGCCAGCATAGGTCGGAGGAATTCACCCCTCCACTTT,CASIGRRNSPLHF
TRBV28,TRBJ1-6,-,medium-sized,TGTGCCAGCAGTTTATGGGGACACGGGTTTCCCCTCCACTTT,CASSLWGHGFPLHF
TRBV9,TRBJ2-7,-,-,TGTGCCAGCAGCGCAGATGAGGGGGATGTACAGTACGAGCAGTACTTC,CASSADEGDVQYEQYF
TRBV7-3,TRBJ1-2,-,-,TGTGCCAGCAGCCAGAGGGTAGGCGATGGCTACACCTTC,CASSQRVGDGYTF
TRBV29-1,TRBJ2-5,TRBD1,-,TGCAGCGTTGAACTGGACAGGTCAGAGACCCAGTACTTC,CSVELDRSETQYF
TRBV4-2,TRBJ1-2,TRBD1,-,TGTGCCAGCAGCCCGACAGGGGACGGTGGCTACACCTTC,CASSPTGDGGYTF
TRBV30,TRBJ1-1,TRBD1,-,TGTGCCTGGGGGGGACCAGGACAGGGTCACACTGAAGCTTTCTTT,CAWGGPGQGHTEAFF
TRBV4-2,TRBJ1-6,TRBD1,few,TGTGCCAGCAGCCAAGATGAGACAGGGTGGGCACCCCTCCACTTT,CASSQDETGWAPLHF
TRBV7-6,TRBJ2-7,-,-,TGTGCCAGCAGCTTAGCGGTAGGACAGGAGCAGTACTTC,CASSLAVGQEQYF
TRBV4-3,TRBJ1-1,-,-,TGCGCCAGCAGCCAAGAACGGTTCACTGAAGCTTTCTTT,CASSQERFTEAFF
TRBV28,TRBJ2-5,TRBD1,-,TGTGCCAGCAGCACCCTCGGACAGGGTGCGGAGACCCAGTACTTC,CASSTLGQGAETQYF
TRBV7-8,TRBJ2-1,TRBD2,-,TGTGCCAGCAGCTCTAGCGGGGGGACCTACAATGAGCAGTTCTTC,CASSSSGGTYNEQFF
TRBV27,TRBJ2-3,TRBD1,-,TGTGCCAGCAGTAACAACAGGGGTGGGACAGATACGCAGTATTTT,CASSNNRGGTDTQYF
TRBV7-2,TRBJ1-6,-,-,TGTGCCAGCAGCTTACGGTTTAGACAGTTCCCTTCACCCCTCCACTTT,CASSLRFRQFPSPLHF
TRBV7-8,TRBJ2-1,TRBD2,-,TGTGCCAGCAGCAAAACTAGCGGGGGGGCCAATGAGCAGTTCTTC,CASSKTSGGANEQFF
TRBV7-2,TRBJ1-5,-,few,TGTGCCAGCAGCTTAGGAATAACGGGTCAGCCCCAGCATTTT,CASSLGITGQPQHF
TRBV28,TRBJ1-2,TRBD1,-,TGTGCCAGCAGTTTACTTGGACAGGGGGCTTATGGCTACACCTTC,CASSLLGQGAYGYTF
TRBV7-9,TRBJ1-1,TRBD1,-,TGTGCCAGCAGCTCCAACAAACTCGGACAGGTTGAAGCTTTCTTT,CASSSNKLGQVEAFF
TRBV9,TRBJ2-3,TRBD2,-,TGTGCCAGCGCTGGGACTAGCCTTAGACAAGATACGCAGTATTTT,CASAGTSLRQDTQYF